A single TCR beta chain is shown here with its context. The antigen is unknown. Clones were read by immunoSEQ multiplex PCR, and TCRdb kept only the in-frame ones, dropping some. Of 150,000 to 200,000 clones listed, roughly 84% are singletons. This specimen belongs to a study of cytomegalovirus exposure and HLA in healthy donors. Study-level information: A later analysis reported the same platform for the roughly 120 validation repertoires and the 500 to 750 first-cohort repertoires.

Findings and caveats of the study: Despite most TCR sequences being rare, some public TCRs occurred in many donors. Under in vitro conditions, three CMV-associated chains were confirmed as specific for CMV antigens.

CDR3 length: 11 residues. Germline CDR1 is DFQATT and CDR2 is SNEGSKA (reference sequence). V was clipped by 6 bases and J by 0 bases, with 5 bases between them. The chain recombines TRBV20-1 with TRBJ2-5; D is uncertain. What was sequenced was PBMCs. The origin of this receptor is a man aged 30-40 years in good health and CMV-seropositive. CDR3 protein: CSAQYQETQYF. CDR3 DNA: TGCAGTGCACAATACCAAGAGACCCAGTACTTC.